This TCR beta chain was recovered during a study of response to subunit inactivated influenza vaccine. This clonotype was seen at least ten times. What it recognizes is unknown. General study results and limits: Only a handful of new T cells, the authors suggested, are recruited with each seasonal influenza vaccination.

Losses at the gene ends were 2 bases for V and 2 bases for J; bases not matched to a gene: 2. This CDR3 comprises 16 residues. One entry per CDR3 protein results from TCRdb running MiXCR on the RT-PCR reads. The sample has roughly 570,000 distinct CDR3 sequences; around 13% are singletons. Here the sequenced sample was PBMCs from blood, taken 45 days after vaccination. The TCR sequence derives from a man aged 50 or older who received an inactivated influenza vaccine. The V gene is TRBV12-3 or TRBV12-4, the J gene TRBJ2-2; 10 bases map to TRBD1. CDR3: CASSLRDRGNTGELFF. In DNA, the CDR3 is TGTGCCAGCAGTTTAAGGGACAGGGGTAACACCGGGGAGCTGTTTTTT.